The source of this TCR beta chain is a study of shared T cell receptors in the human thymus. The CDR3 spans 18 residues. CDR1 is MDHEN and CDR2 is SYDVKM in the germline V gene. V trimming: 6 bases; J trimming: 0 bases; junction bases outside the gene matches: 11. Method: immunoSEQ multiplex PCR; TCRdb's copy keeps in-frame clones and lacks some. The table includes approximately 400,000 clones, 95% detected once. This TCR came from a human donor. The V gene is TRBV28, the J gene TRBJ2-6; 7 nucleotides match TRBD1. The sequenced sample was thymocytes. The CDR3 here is CASSPRSTGASGANVLTF. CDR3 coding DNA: TGTGCCAGCAGCCCCAGATCCACAGGGGCCTCTGGGGCCAACGTCCTGACTTTC.